The clone carrying this T cell receptor (beta chain) was found once. Data came from immunoSEQ multiplex PCR; TCRdb stores just in-frame clones and leaves some out. The table lists tens of thousands of clones, around 97% of them singletons. The record originates from a study of cytomegalovirus exposure and HLA in healthy donors. The sequenced material came from PBMCs. This TCR came from a man aged 18 to 30 in good health and CMV-seronegative.

The CDR3 sequence: CASSTTGAGANVLTF. The CDR3, as DNA: TGTGCCAGCAGCACCACAGGGGCTGGGGCCAACGTCCTGACTTTC. The chain employs TRBV5-4 and TRBJ2-6, with 7 bases matching TRBD1. J was trimmed by 2 bases and V by 4 bases; bases with no gene match: 3. CDR1 is SGHNT, CDR2 YYREEE, per germline (reference sequence). The CDR3 totals 15 residues. Variable domain in full (rest from reference TRBV5-4 and TRBJ2-6): ETGVTQSPTHLIKTRGQQVTLRCSSQSGHNTVSWYQQALGQGPQFIFQYYREEENGRGNFPPRFSGLQFPNYSSELNVNALELDDSALYLCASSTTGAGANVLTFGAGSRLTVL.